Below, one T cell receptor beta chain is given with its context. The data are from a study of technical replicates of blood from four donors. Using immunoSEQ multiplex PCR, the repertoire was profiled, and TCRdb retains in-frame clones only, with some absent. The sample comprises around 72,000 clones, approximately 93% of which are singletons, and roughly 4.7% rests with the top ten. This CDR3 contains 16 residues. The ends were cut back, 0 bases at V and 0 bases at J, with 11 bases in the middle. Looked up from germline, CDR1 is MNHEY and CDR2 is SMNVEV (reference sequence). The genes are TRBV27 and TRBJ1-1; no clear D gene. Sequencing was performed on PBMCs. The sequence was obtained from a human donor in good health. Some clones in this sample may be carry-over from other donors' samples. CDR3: CASSLSGSRLNTEAFF. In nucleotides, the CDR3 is TGTGCCAGCAGTTTATCGGGCAGCCGACTGAACACTGAAGCTTTCTTT.